The T cell receptor (beta chain) under discussion was sequenced for a study of T cell repertoires in cytomegalovirus infection (dated by TCRdb to between 2018 and 2021). As for the study more broadly: Donor HLA type was relevant to the analysis, as public TCR beta signatures indicated carriage of CMV infection together with the matching HLA type. The study at large found these results: In both this cohort and an independent cohort of over 350 donors, the cumulative frequency of public TCR beta family members distinguished carriers of CMV infection plus the relevant HLA type. The ex vivo response was dominated by HLA-C-restricted CMV-specific TCR beta clonotypes, which also provided the single most frequent clonotype in two of eight donors.

As concerns this clonotype: Which antigen it targets is not known. No much larger clonotype is one base removed from it; base qualities were not supplied.

Trimming removed 3 bases from V and 5 bases from J; the gene matches leave 13 bases unexplained. Including cysteine and phenylalanine, the CDR3 has 18 amino acids. Just CDR3 DNA is preserved here, 54 bases in frame from base 1. According to the germline V gene, CDR1 reads KGHSH and CDR2 reads LQKENI. The sequencing machine was an Illumina HiSeq 1500. Through fastp at Q25 and MiXCR, TCRdb rebuilt clones from the public reads, retaining in-frame beta chains. All rows with the same CDR3 protein become a single entry with the most common DNA and genes. In all, the sample holds around 450,000 distinct CDR3 sequences, and about 11% of those were seen once. Approximately 10% of the sample is taken by the ten largest.

This receptor was identified in a human donor in good health (CMV status not recorded). Some clones in this sample may be carry-over from other donors' samples. The chain is encoded by TRBV18 joined to TRBJ2-5; TRBD2 matches 12 bases in the middle. The sample consisted of PBMCs. The DNA is as follows: TGTGCCAGCTCACCGCTAGGACTAGCGGGACCTGTGTTGGAGACCCAGTACTTC. This sequence encodes CASSPLGLAGPVLETQYF.